A single sample is the source of the 29 T cell receptor beta chains below, sequenced in a study of cytomegalovirus exposure and HLA in healthy donors. PCR amplification relied on 60 Vbeta primers (plus 13 Jbeta primers). Clones were sequenced by immunoSEQ multiplex PCR, and TCRdb holds only the in-frame ones, with some missing. The sample records around 130,000 clones, about two thirds being singletons. The material sequenced was PBMCs. Receptor source: a man aged 35 to 55 in good health and CMV-seropositive.

This chain uses TRBV6-5 with TRBJ1-2; unclear D gene. The CDR3 totals 15 residues. Germline loops: CDR1 MNHEY, CDR2 SVGAGI. Trimming removed 7 bases at V and 5 bases at J, with 20 bases between. CDR3 loop: CASTLAPVSEYGYTF. DNA of the CDR3: TGTGCCAGCACCCTAGCCCCAGTCAGCGAGTATGGCTACACCTTC.

The chain has TRBV5-4 and TRBJ1-2; 8 nucleotides match TRBD1. J lost 2 bases, V lost 0 bases, and 0 bases had no gene match. Germline V gene lookup returns CDR1 SGHNT and CDR2 YYREEE (reference sequence). The CDR3 covers 14 residues. CDR3 bases: TGTGCCAGCAGCTTGGGGACAGGGAACTATGGCTACACCTTC. As protein: CASSLGTGNYGYTF.

J is TRBJ1-1 and V is TRBV25-1, with D maybe TRBD1 (5 bases). The V end lost 4 bases, the J end lost 3 bases, and 15 bases lay between the germline ends. The CDR3 sequence is 15 residues long. The germline V gene encodes CDR1 MGHDK and CDR2 SYGVNS. The CDR3 protein is CASSGLDKGYTEAFF. The DNA for the CDR3 is TGTGCCAGCAGTGGCCTGGACAAGGGGTACACTGAAGCTTTCTTT.

The genes are TRBV2 and TRBJ1-5; 7 nucleotides align to TRBD1. This CDR3 region has 14 residues. V shed 6 bases, J shed 4 bases, and the junction held 6 bases outside the gene matches. Germline assignment: CDR1 SNHLY and CDR2 FYNNEI. The CDR3 loop is CASSQQGLNQPQHF. Here the CDR3 DNA reads TGTGCCAGCAGCCAACAGGGGCTAAATCAGCCCCAGCATTTT.

The chain uses TRBV5-6 and TRBJ2-5; TRBD1 matches 7 bases. The CDR3 has 13 residues. In germline, CDR1 is SGHDT, CDR2 YYEEEE. With 0 bases clipped from V and 9 bases from J, the junction kept 5 bases outside the gene matches. The CDR3 here is CASSLDRGDAQYF. CDR3 in DNA: TGTGCCAGCAGCTTGGACAGGGGTGATGCCCAGTACTTC.

The chain carries TRBV28 and TRBJ1-3; D gene ambiguous. Germline V gene sequence: CDR1 MDHEN, CDR2 SYDVKM. The CDR3 is 14 amino acids. The V gene lost 6 bases and the J gene lost 2 bases, with 11 bases spanning the gap. The CDR3 region is CASRSSDAGNTIYF. CDR3 DNA: TGTGCCAGCAGGAGTTCTGATGCTGGAAACACCATATATTTT.

In this sample, this clone turned up a few times. This chain connects TRBV19 to TRBJ1-4; no reliable D call. CDR1 is LNHDA and CDR2 is SQIVND in the germline V gene (reference sequence). Trimming took 6 bases from V and 5 from J, leaving 13 bases between them. This CDR3 region has 14 residues. The CDR3 loop is CASRRDLRNEKLFF. CDR3 nucleotides: TGTGCCAGTAGGAGGGATCTACGGAATGAAAAACTGTTTTTT.

The chain carries TRBV27 and TRBJ1-1; 7 bases are shared with TRBD1. V trimming: 5 bases; J trimming: 1 base; junction bases outside the gene matches: 4. The V gene's germline CDR1 is MNHEY and CDR2 SMNVEV (reference sequence). The CDR3 totals 14 residues. CDR3 residues: CASSRRTGNTEAFF. Written as DNA, the CDR3 is TGTGCCAGCAGTCGCCGGACAGGGAACACTGAAGCTTTCTTT.

J is TRBJ2-1 and V is TRBV5-1; 8 nucleotides align to TRBD1. V was clipped by 7 bases and J by 0 bases; unmatched bases: 3. Germline CDR1 SGHRS, CDR2 YFSETQ. This CDR3 has 14 residues. The CDR3, as DNA: TGCGCCAGCGGACAGGGACTCTCCTACAATGAGCAGTTCTTC. Protein: CASGQGLSYNEQFF.

The count of this clone is one. The gene calls are TRBV28 and TRBJ2-7; 7 bases align to TRBD1. Per the germline V gene, CDR1 is MDHEN and CDR2 is SYDVKM. V was clipped by 5 bases and J by 5 bases; unmatched bases: 9. The CDR3 totals 14 residues. CDR3 DNA sequence: TGTGCCAGCAGTAAAGACAGGGCCCGACACGAGCAGTACTTC. Translation gives CASSKDRARHEQYF.

This clone showed up just a few times. The rearrangement uses TRBV27 and TRBJ2-3, with no clear D. The germline CDR1 and CDR2 sequences are MNHEY and SMNVEV (reference sequence). This CDR3 is 13 amino acids long. Trimming removed 5 bases from V and 6 bases from J, with 12 bases in between. CDR3 nucleotides: TGTGCCAGCAGTACGGCCACCAGGGATACGCAGTATTTT. Its protein product is CASSTATRDTQYF.

The chain carries TRBV19 and TRBJ2-7; TRBD1 agrees at 7 bases. Germline trimming cut 6 bases from V and 9 bases from J; bases unmatched to any gene: 14. The CDR3 runs 14 residues. CDR1 is LNHDA, CDR2 SQIVND, per germline (reference sequence). The DNA of the CDR3 is TGTGCCAGTAGCCCCGGGACAGCGGCCTGGGGGCAGTACTTC. Protein product: CASSPGTAAWGQYF. Full variable domain (missing parts from reference TRBV19 and TRBJ2-7): DGGITQSPKYLFRKEGQNVTLSCEQNLNHDAMYWYRQDPGQGLRLIYYSQIVNDFQKGDIAEGYSVSREKKESFPLTVTSAQKNPTAFYLCASSPGTAAWGQYFGPGTRLTVT.

The chain combines TRBV28 with TRBJ2-5, with TRBD2 identical over 7 bases. The ends lost 6 bases at V and 2 bases at J; junction bases unmatched: 3. Germline V gene lookup returns CDR1 MDHEN and CDR2 SYDVKM. The CDR3 length is 13 residues. The DNA for the CDR3 is TGTGCCAGCAGGACTAGCTATCAAGAGACCCAGTACTTC. Its protein is CASRTSYQETQYF.

Only a few counts were recorded for this clone. J is TRBJ2-2 and V is TRBV5-6; possible D gene TRBD1, 6 bases. V was cut by 4 bases and J by 0 bases, with 13 bases left in between. Germline V lookup: CDR1 SGHDT, CDR2 YYEEEE. This CDR3 contains 16 residues. The CDR3 sequence: CASSLLGTSNTGELFF. CDR3 DNA: TGTGCCAGCAGCCTCCTCGGGACATCGAACACCGGGGAGCTGTTTTTT. The full variable domain, with the rest looked up from reference TRBV5-6 and TRBJ2-2, is DAGVTQSPTHLIKTRGQQVTLRCSPKSGHDTVSWYQQALGQGPQFIFQYYEEEERQRGNFPDRFSGHQFPNYSSELNVNALLLGDSALYLCASSLLGTSNTGELFFGEGSRLTVL.

The chain is built from TRBV5-4 and TRBJ2-2, with a tentative D call TRBD1 (5 bases). The V gene's germline CDR1 is SGHNT and CDR2 YYREEE (reference sequence). V shed 3 bases and J shed 2 bases, with 11 bases lying between them. This CDR3 has 15 residues. Here the CDR3 reads CASSYRQLNTGELFF. Here the CDR3 DNA reads TGTGCCAGCAGCTACAGACAGTTAAACACCGGGGAGCTGTTTTTT.

Here the CDR3 reads CASSLTTSEETQYF. The CDR3 DNA reads TGTGCCAGCAGTTTAACGACTAGCGAGGAGACCCAGTACTTC. V and J are TRBV27 and TRBJ2-5; 8 bases map to TRBD2. The CDR3 totals 14 residues. Losses at the gene ends were 2 bases for V and 5 bases for J; bases not matched to a gene: 4. Germline V gene data show CDR1 as MNHEY and CDR2 as SMNVEV (reference sequence).

This clone was counted between two and nine times. V usage is TRBV2 and J usage is TRBJ1-2; TRBD1 aligns across 7 bases. The CDR3 runs to 12 residues. The V and J ends lost 6 bases and 13 bases, in that order; junction bases with no gene match: 11. Germline CDR1 SNHLY, CDR2 FYNNEI. As DNA, the CDR3 is TGTGCCAGCAGCGGGACAGCATTACCCCCCACCTTC. It codes for CASSGTALPPTF.

This clone was recorded a few times. The rearrangement links TRBV19 to TRBJ2-1; the D gene is possibly TRBD2 (6 bases). Per the germline V gene, CDR1 is LNHDA and CDR2 is SQIVND (reference sequence). The CDR3 has 12 residues. Deletions cut 9 bases from V and 3 bases from J, with 9 bases between. Here the CDR3 DNA reads TGTGCCAGCCACGGGGGCTACAATGAGCAGTTCTTC. This encodes CASHGGYNEQFF.

The V and J genes are TRBV5-1 and TRBJ1-1, with D possibly matching TRBD1 (6 bases). CDR3 length: 15 residues. With 2 bases removed from V and 4 bases from J, the gap between germline ends came to 15 bases. Germline V gene data show CDR1 as SGHRS and CDR2 as YFSETQ. CDR3 region: CASSFTNTGSTEAFF. The CDR3 coding sequence is TGCGCCAGCAGCTTTACTAATACAGGGTCCACTGAAGCTTTCTTT.

The CDR3 DNA follows: TGTGCCATCAGTGGGAAGCCCGGAGTGGGAGCTCAAGAGACCCAGTACTTC. Its translation is CAISGKPGVGAQETQYF. The rearrangement joins TRBV10-3 to TRBJ2-5; D possibly corresponds to TRBD2 (5 bases). The CDR3 contains 17 residues. Trimming removed 4 bases from V and 2 bases from J, with 20 bases in between. Germline CDR1 is ENHRY and CDR2 is SYGVKD.

Concerning this clone itself: An end of the junction differs from the germline gene, which may be a read error. This chain connects TRBV7-9 to TRBJ2-7; 12 nucleotides line up with TRBD1. Germline CDR1 SEHNR, CDR2 FQNEAQ (reference sequence). The CDR3 totals 15 residues. CDR3 DNA: TGTTCCAGCAGCTCAGGGACAGGGGGCTTCTACGAGCAGTACTTC. It yields the protein CSSSSGTGGFYEQYF.

The chain is built from TRBV29-1 and TRBJ2-5; 11 bases are shared with TRBD1. V shed 7 bases, J shed 2 bases, and the junction held 3 bases outside the gene matches. The CDR3 has 13 residues. The germline CDR1 and CDR2 sequences are SQVTM and ANQGSEA. The CDR3 nucleotides are TGCAGCGGGACAGGGGGCGGACAAGAGACCCAGTACTTC. Its translation: CSGTGGGQETQYF.

CDR3 coding DNA: TGTGCCTGGAGTGTACAATCGAATACGCAGTATTTT. Protein: CAWSVQSNTQYF. The chain links TRBV30 to TRBJ2-3; unclear D gene. CDR1 and CDR2 (germline): GTSNPN, SVGIG (reference sequence). The CDR3 is made up of 12 amino acids. Trimming left V 0 bases short and J 7 bases short, with 8 bases between.

J is TRBJ1-1 and V is TRBV19, with D unclear. CDR1 and CDR2 from the germline V gene are LNHDA and SQIVND (reference sequence). The CDR3 runs to 13 residues. V gave up 3 bases and J gave up 6 bases, with 11 bases separating them. The CDR3 sequence is CASSIFERAEAFF. CDR3 sequence (DNA): TGTGCCAGTAGTATTTTTGAGAGGGCTGAAGCTTTCTTT.

This chain connects TRBV7-9 to TRBJ2-7, with D uncertain. V lost 1 base to trimming and J lost 3 bases, with 7 bases between them. Germline CDR1 SEHNR, CDR2 FQNEAQ (reference sequence). The CDR3 sequence is 13 residues long. CDR3 region: CASSLGSGYEQYF. CDR3 DNA sequence: TGTGCCAGCAGCTTAGGGTCCGGCTACGAGCAGTACTTC.

V is TRBV19 and J is TRBJ1-2; 8 positions agree with TRBD1. Germline-derived CDR1 and CDR2 are LNHDA and SQIVND (reference sequence). Trimming removed 4 bases from V and 4 bases from J; junction bases left unmatched: 5. The CDR3 covers 14 residues. CDR3 protein: CASSSRGPSYGYTF. CDR3 in DNA: TGTGCCAGTAGTAGCAGGGGGCCGAGCTATGGCTACACCTTC.

The V and J genes are TRBV5-1 and TRBJ1-2; 9 nucleotides agree with TRBD1. V dropped 4 bases and J dropped 7; count of bases not matched to a gene: 8. CDR3 length: 14 amino acids. Germline CDR1 is SGHRS and CDR2 is YFSETQ. The CDR3 protein is CASSTTGQGSGYTF. Here the CDR3 DNA reads TGCGCCAGCAGCACAACGGGACAGGGAAGTGGCTACACCTTC.

The chain combines TRBV5-1 with TRBJ2-7; 7 bases fit TRBD1. This CDR3 is 14 amino acids long. V lost 3 bases and J lost 4; bases outside the gene matches: 7. Germline CDR1 and CDR2: SGHRS and YFSETQ. This CDR3 is CASSSEGAGYEQYF. For the CDR3, the DNA is TGCGCCAGCAGCTCCGAGGGGGCCGGATACGAGCAGTACTTC.

V and J are TRBV6-5 and TRBJ2-7, with 7 bases fitting TRBD2. The CDR3 loop spans 16 amino acids. J gave up 1 base and V 0 bases, and 6 bases lay outside the gene matches. CDR1 is MNHEY, CDR2 SVGAGI, per germline. The DNA for the CDR3 is TGTGCCAGCAGTTACTCAAGCGGGGAAGAGTCCTACGAGCAGTACTTC. It translates to CASSYSSGEESYEQYF.